This T cell receptor (beta chain) was found in a study of blood T cell repertoires in COVID-19. As for the study in general: The study drew acute and convalescent COVID-19 samples from the United States, Italy and Spain. In each case, the material was cDNA or gDNA derived from T cells, B-cell-depleted T cells, or PBMCs.

With 4 bases clipped from V and 7 bases from J, the junction kept 14 bases outside the gene matches. This CDR3 has 16 residues. Germline V gene data show CDR1 as SGHNT and CDR2 as YYREEE (reference sequence). Authors' processing steps: Reference gene primer amplification yielded estimated nucleated cell counts. Using immunoSEQ multiplex PCR, the repertoire was profiled, and TCRdb retains in-frame clones only, with some absent. The V and J calls and clone size were taken over from that table, and D and trimming were inferred from the DNA. This table holds 25,000 to 35,000 clones, 85% to 90% found once.

The gene calls are TRBV5-4 and TRBJ2-7; 10 bases fit TRBD1. The TCR was taken from a man older than 75 with acute or convalescent COVID-19. Sequencing was done on a sample of peripheral blood. Here the CDR3 reads CASSRPPGTGAEEQYF. The DNA for the CDR3 is TGTGCCAGCAGCCGACCCCCAGGGACAGGGGCTGAAGAGCAGTACTTC.